The 17 T cell receptor beta chains below come from one sample, sequenced in a study of cytomegalovirus exposure and HLA in healthy donors. PCR used 60 Vbeta primers and 13 Jbeta primers. Repertoires were generated with immunoSEQ multiplex PCR, while TCRdb's copy carries only in-frame clones and drops some. The sample lists some 150,000 clones, 70% to 80% occurring once. Sequenced material: PBMCs. The receptors derive from a female donor in good health and CMV-seronegative.

This clone was observed once. J is TRBJ2-7 and V is TRBV7-2; 15 bases align to TRBD2. The CDR3 has 16 amino acids. Germline V gives CDR1 SGHTA, CDR2 FQGNSA. J lost 4 bases, V lost 0 bases, and 1 base had no gene match. CDR3 in amino acids: CASSLAGTSGRYEQYF. In DNA, the CDR3 is TGTGCCAGCAGCTTAGCGGGGACTAGCGGGAGGTACGAGCAGTACTTC.

J is TRBJ2-1 and V is TRBV27, with 14 bases fitting TRBD2. Germline CDR1 reads MNHEY; CDR2 reads SMNVEV (reference sequence). The ends lost 7 bases at V and 12 bases at J; junction bases unmatched: 8. CDR3 size: 14 residues. The CDR3 region has the DNA TGTGCCAGCACCCCCGGGACTAGCGGGAGTGGGCAGTTCTTC. It encodes CASTPGTSGSGQFF.

The chain combines TRBV6-5 with TRBJ1-3; D might be TRBD1 (5 bases). Between the trimmed V and J ends, which lost 6 bases and 0 bases, there was a span of 12 bases. CDR1 and CDR2 (germline): MNHEY, SVGAGI. This CDR3 spans 15 amino acids. The CDR3 DNA follows: TGTGCCAGCAGAAAAACAGGCCGCTCTGGAAACACCATATATTTT. Residues: CASRKTGRSGNTIYF.

V and J are TRBV28 and TRBJ2-7; 9 bases are shared with TRBD1. Germline V lookup: CDR1 MDHEN, CDR2 SYDVKM. This CDR3 contains 14 residues. Unmatched junction bases numbered 7, after V lost 4 bases and J lost 6 bases. CDR3 nucleotide sequence: TGTGCCAGCAGTTACGGGACAGGGAGTAGCGAGCAGTACTTC. Its protein is CASSYGTGSSEQYF.

Note on this clone: The junction differs from germline at one of its ends, possibly a read error. V usage is TRBV11-1 and J usage is TRBJ1-2; D uncertain. The CDR3 contains 12 residues. Germline CDR1 SGHAT, CDR2 FQDESV (reference sequence). CDR3 protein: CASSPYGGSNDF. DNA of the CDR3: TGTGCCAGCAGCCCATACGGAGGGTCGAACGATTTC.

The gene calls are TRBV18 and TRBJ2-7, with 8 bases identical to TRBD2. The CDR3 sequence is 16 residues long. The V gene end was trimmed by 0 bases and the J gene end by 0 bases; junction bases not matched to a gene: 4. The germline V gene encodes CDR1 KGHSH and CDR2 LQKENI. The CDR3, as DNA: TGTGCCAGCTCACCACCGTCCAGCGGGGGCTCCTACGAGCAGTACTTC. Protein product: CASSPPSSGGSYEQYF.

V gene TRBV27 combines with J gene TRBJ2-7; D not certain. The CDR3 is 15 amino acids. Per germline, CDR1 MNHEY and CDR2 SMNVEV (reference sequence). Deletions cut 2 bases from V and 1 base from J, with 12 bases between. The CDR3 here is CASSLGGSSSYEQYF. The CDR3 bases are TGTGCCAGCAGTTTAGGCGGAAGCAGTTCCTACGAGCAGTACTTC.

V gene TRBV4-1 combines with J gene TRBJ2-2; D possibly corresponds to TRBD2 (5 bases). The CDR3 consists of 15 residues. In germline, CDR1 is MGHRA, CDR2 YSYEKL. Trimming removed 4 bases from V and 4 bases from J, with 13 bases in between. CDR3 region: CASSRAGSRTGELFF. The CDR3 nucleotides are TGCGCCAGCAGCCGGGCGGGCAGCCGCACCGGGGAGCTGTTTTTT.

The chain has TRBV6-6 and TRBJ2-3, with D maybe TRBD1 (5 bases). The germline CDR1 and CDR2 sequences are MNHNY and SVGAGI (reference sequence). The CDR3 spans 15 residues. Between the trimmed V and J ends, which lost 6 bases and 2 bases, there was a span of 15 bases. CDR3 amino acids: CASSRTTRNTDTQYF. CDR3 coding DNA: TGTGCCAGCAGCCGGACAACCCGTAACACAGATACGCAGTATTTT.

The chain joins TRBV7-9 to TRBJ2-5; 8 bases match TRBD2. The end of the DNA aligns better with TRBJ2-7, so the J call may be wrong. The CDR3 length is 15 residues. CDR1 is SEHNR, CDR2 FQNEAQ, per germline (reference sequence). CDR3 coding DNA: TGTGCCAGCAGCTGGACTAGCCTCAGCTCCTACGAGCAGTACTTC. As protein: CASSWTSLSSYEQYF.

The CDR3 spells CASSTGLGFGTQYF. The CDR3 DNA reads TGTGCCAGCAGCACGGGACTAGGATTCGGTACGCAGTATTTT. This sequence joins TRBV11-3 and TRBJ2-3; 8 nucleotides align to TRBD2. V lost 5 bases and J lost 8; bases outside the gene matches: 9. There are 14 residues in the CDR3. The V gene's germline CDR1 is SGHNT and CDR2 YENEEA.

V usage is TRBV28 and J usage is TRBJ2-7; possibly TRBD2 for D (6 bases). The CDR3 covers 15 residues. The V gene lost 2 bases and the J gene lost 2 bases, with 13 bases spanning the gap. The germline V gene encodes CDR1 MDHEN and CDR2 SYDVKM. The CDR3 coding sequence is TGTGCCAGCAGTTTAGGGGGGAGTCGGCCCTACGAGCAGTACTTC. Translation: CASSLGGSRPYEQYF. The full variable domain, rest sourced from reference TRBV28 and TRBJ2-7, is DVKVTQSSRYLVKRTGEKVFLECVQDMDHENMFWYRQDPGLGLRLIYFSYDVKMKEKGDIPEGYSVSREKKERFSLILESASTNQTSMYLCASSLGGSRPYEQYFGPGTRLTVT.

The genes are TRBV5-4 and TRBJ2-5, with 9 nucleotides matching TRBD1. The DNA end is more similar to TRBJ2-7, so the J call may be wrong. Germline-derived CDR1 and CDR2 are SGHNT and YYREEE (reference sequence). The CDR3 has 15 amino acids. The CDR3 loop reads CASSLGTGKQYEQYF. CDR3 nucleotide sequence: TGTGCCAGCAGCTTAGGGACAGGGAAGCAATACGAGCAGTACTTC.

There are a few counts of this clone. The chain combines TRBV7-3 with TRBJ2-5; TRBD2 might be the D (6 bases). Trimming shortened V by 5 bases and J by 2 bases, and 9 bases separated the two germline ends. Germline CDR1 reads SGHTA; CDR2 reads FQGTGA. There are 13 residues in the CDR3. The CDR3 is CASSRGSQETQYF. Written as DNA, the CDR3 is TGTGCCAGCAGCCGGGGGAGTCAAGAGACCCAGTACTTC.

The chain is built from TRBV7-9 and TRBJ2-3; 10 positions match TRBD2. Germline CDR1 SEHNR, CDR2 FQNEAQ (reference sequence). CDR3 length: 16 amino acids. After removal of 5 bases from V and 5 bases from J, the junction contained 10 bases not matched to a gene. Here the CDR3 DNA reads TGTGCCAGCAGCCTCAGAGCGGGGGGGCAAGTAGATACGCAGTATTTT. It translates to CASSLRAGGQVDTQYF.

This clone was picked up a small number of times. This sequence joins TRBV30 and TRBJ2-7; 9 bases agree with TRBD1. The CDR3 sequence is 14 residues long. Looked up from germline, CDR1 is GTSNPN and CDR2 is SVGIG (reference sequence). V lost 4 bases and J lost 5; bases outside the gene matches: 9. The CDR3 nucleotides are TGTGCCTGGACCGGGGGACAGGGAATCCACGAGCAGTACTTC. Amino acid sequence: CAWTGGQGIHEQYF. Full variable domain (missing parts from reference TRBV30 and TRBJ2-7): SQTIHQWPATLVQPVGSPLSLECTVEGTSNPNLYWYRQAAGRGLQLLFYSVGIGQISSEVPQNLSASRPQDRQFILSSKKLLLSDSGFYLCAWTGGQGIHEQYFGPGTRLTVT.

This clone was counted a single time. The chain couples TRBV18 to TRBJ1-5, with 8 nucleotides matching TRBD1. V shed 2 bases and J 7 bases; nucleotides not matched to a gene: 4. The CDR3 is 14 residues long. Germline CDR1 is KGHSH and CDR2 is LQKENI. The CDR3 region is CASSPGQGYQPQHF. CDR3 DNA sequence: TGTGCCAGCTCACCAGGACAGGGCTACCAGCCCCAGCATTTT.